This TCR beta chain derives from a study of blood T cell repertoires in COVID-19. Background on the study: The United States, Italy and Spain were the sources of the acute and convalescent COVID-19 samples.

Trimming removed 4 bases from V and 0 bases from J; junction bases left unmatched: 9. Germline CDR1 SGHNT, CDR2 YYREEE (reference sequence). The CDR3 consists of 16 residues. Original processing methods: Amplification from reference gene primers served as the basis for estimated nucleated cell counts. Some clones are missing from TCRdb's copy, which holds only in-frame ones; the method was immunoSEQ multiplex PCR. Clone size and V and J calls were adopted from that table, with D and trimming inferred from the DNA. This table holds over 250,000 clones, about 87% found once. The source is a woman between 45 and 65 years old with acute or convalescent COVID-19. The sample comprised peripheral blood. The chain recombines TRBV5-4 with TRBJ2-7; TRBD1 agrees at 8 bases. DNA for the CDR3: TGTGCCAGCAGCCGGGACAGGACCGGGAGCTCCTACGAGCAGTACTTC. It yields the protein CASSRDRTGSSYEQYF. Variable domain in full (rest from reference TRBV5-4 and TRBJ2-7): ETGVTQSPTHLIKTRGQQVTLRCSSQSGHNTVSWYQQALGQGPQFIFQYYREEENGRGNFPPRFSGLQFPNYSSELNVNALELDDSALYLCASSRDRTGSSYEQYFGPGTRLTVT.